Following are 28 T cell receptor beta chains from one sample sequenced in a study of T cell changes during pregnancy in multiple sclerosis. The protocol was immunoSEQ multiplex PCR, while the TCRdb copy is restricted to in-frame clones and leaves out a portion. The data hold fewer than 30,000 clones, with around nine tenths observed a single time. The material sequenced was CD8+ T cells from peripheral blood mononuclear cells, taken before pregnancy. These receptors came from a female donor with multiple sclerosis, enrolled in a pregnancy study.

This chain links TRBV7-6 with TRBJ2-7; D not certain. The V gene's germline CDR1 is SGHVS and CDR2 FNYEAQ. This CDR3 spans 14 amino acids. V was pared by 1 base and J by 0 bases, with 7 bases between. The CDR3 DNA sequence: TGTGCCAGCAGCTTAGGCGGCGCCTCCTACGAGCAGTACTTC. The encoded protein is CASSLGGASYEQYF.

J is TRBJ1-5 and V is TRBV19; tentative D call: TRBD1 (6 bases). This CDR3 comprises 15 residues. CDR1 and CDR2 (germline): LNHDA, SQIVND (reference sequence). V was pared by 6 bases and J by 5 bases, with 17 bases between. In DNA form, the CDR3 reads TGTGCCAGTAGCCCGGGTGGGGGCAGAGATCAGCCCCAGCATTTT. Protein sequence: CASSPGGGRDQPQHF.

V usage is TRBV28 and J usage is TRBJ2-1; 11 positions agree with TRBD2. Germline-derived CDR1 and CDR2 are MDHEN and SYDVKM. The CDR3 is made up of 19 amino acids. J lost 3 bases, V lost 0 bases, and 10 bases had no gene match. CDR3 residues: CASSLWGLAGGSGYNEQFF. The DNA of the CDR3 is TGTGCCAGCAGTTTATGGGGGCTAGCGGGAGGCTCGGGCTACAATGAGCAGTTCTTC.

The CDR3 DNA reads as TGTGCCAGCAGCCCGGAGAGCGGGTACCAAGAGACCCAGTACTTC. This gives the protein CASSPESGYQETQYF. The J gene is TRBJ2-5, the V gene TRBV7-6; TRBD2 is a possible D gene (6 bases). The CDR3 is made up of 15 amino acids. CDR1 is SGHVS, CDR2 FNYEAQ, per germline. Trimming took 5 bases from V and 0 from J, leaving 13 bases between them.

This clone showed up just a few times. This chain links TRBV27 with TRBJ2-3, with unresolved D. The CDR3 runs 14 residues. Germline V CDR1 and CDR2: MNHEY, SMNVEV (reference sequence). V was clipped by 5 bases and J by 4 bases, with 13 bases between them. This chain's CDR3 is CASSPVQDPDTQYF. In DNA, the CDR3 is TGTGCCAGCAGTCCCGTTCAGGATCCAGATACGCAGTATTTT.

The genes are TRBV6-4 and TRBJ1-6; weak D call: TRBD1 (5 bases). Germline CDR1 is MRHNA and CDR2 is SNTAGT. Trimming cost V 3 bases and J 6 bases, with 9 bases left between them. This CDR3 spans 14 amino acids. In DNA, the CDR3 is TGTGCCAGCAGTGAGGGGCAGGGTAATTCACCCCTCCACTTT. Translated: CASSEGQGNSPLHF.

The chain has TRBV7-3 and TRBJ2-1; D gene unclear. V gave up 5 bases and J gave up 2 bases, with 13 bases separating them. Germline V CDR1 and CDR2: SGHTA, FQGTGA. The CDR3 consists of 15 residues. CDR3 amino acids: CASSPLGSPYNEQFF. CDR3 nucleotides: TGTGCCAGCAGCCCCCTAGGTAGTCCCTACAATGAGCAGTTCTTC.

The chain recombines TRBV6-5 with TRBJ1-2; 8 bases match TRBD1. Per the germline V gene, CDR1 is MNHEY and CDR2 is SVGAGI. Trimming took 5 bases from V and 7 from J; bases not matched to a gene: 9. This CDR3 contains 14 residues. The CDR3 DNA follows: TGTGCCAGCAGTGCCGGGACAGGTGAGGTTGGCTACACCTTC. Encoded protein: CASSAGTGEVGYTF.

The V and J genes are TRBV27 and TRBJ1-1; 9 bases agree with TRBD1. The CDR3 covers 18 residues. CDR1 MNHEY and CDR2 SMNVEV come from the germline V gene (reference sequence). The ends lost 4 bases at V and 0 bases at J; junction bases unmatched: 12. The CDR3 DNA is TGTGCCAGCAGTTCGAACCGGGACAGGGTCGGAGTGAACACTGAAGCTTTCTTT. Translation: CASSSNRDRVGVNTEAFF.

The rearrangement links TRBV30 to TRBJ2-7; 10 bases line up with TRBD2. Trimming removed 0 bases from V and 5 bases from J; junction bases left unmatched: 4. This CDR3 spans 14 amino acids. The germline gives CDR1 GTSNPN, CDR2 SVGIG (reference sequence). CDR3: CAWSVASGSHEQYF. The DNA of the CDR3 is TGTGCCTGGAGTGTCGCTAGCGGGAGCCACGAGCAGTACTTC.

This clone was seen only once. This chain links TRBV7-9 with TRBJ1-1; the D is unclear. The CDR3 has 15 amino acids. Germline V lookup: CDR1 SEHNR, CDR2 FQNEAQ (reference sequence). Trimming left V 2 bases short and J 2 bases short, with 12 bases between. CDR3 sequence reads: CASSLTEGANTEAFF. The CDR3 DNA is TGTGCCAGCAGCTTAACGGAGGGAGCCAACACTGAAGCTTTCTTT.

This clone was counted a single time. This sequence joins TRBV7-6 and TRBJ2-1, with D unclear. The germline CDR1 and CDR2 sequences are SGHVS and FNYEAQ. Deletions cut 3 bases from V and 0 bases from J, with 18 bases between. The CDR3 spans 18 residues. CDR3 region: CASSFAHTLPSSYNEQFF. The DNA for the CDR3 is TGTGCCAGCAGCTTCGCCCATACTTTACCGAGCTCCTACAATGAGCAGTTCTTC.

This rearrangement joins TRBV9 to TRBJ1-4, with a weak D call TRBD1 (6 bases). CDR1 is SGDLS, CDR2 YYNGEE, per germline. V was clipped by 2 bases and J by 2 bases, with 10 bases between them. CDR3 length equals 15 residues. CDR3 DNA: TGTGCCAGCAGCGTTACAGGGCATACTAATGAAAAACTGTTTTTT. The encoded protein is CASSVTGHTNEKLFF.

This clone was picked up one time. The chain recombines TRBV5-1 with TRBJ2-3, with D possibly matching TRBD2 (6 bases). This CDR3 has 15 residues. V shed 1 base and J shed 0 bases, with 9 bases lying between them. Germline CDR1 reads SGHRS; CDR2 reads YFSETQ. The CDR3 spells CASSLPSASTDTQYF. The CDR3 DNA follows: TGCGCCAGCAGCTTGCCTAGCGCTAGCACAGATACGCAGTATTTT.

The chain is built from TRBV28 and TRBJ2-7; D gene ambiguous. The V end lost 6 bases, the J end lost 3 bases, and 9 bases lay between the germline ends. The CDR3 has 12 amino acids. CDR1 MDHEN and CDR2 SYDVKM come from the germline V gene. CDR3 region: CASSPYFYEQYF. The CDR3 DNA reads TGTGCCAGCAGCCCTTATTTCTACGAGCAGTACTTC.

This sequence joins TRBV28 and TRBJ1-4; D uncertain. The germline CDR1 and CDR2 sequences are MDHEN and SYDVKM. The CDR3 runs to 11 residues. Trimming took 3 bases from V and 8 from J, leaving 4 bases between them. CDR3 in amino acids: CASSFREKLFF. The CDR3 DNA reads TGTGCCAGCAGTTTCAGAGAAAAACTGTTTTTT.

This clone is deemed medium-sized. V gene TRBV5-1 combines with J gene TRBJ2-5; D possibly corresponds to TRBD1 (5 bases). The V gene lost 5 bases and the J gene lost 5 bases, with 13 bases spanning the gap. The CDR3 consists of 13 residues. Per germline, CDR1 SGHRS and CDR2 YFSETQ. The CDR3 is CASSGRNRETQYF. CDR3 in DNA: TGCGCCAGCAGTGGTCGTAACAGGGAGACCCAGTACTTC.

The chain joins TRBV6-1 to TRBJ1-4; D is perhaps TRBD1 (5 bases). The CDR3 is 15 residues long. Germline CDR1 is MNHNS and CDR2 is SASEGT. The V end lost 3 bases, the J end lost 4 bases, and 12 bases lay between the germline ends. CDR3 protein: CASSDFGGFNEKLFF. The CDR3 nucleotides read TGTGCCAGCAGTGATTTCGGGGGATTTAATGAAAAACTGTTTTTT.

The CDR3 sequence: CASSLYQAPETQYF. The CDR3 nucleotides read TGTGCCAGCAGCTTGTATCAGGCCCCGGAGACCCAGTACTTC. The rearrangement uses TRBV5-5 and TRBJ2-5; D gene ambiguous. Between the trimmed V and J ends, which lost 1 base and 5 bases, there was a span of 12 bases. Germline V gene lookup returns CDR1 SGHKS and CDR2 YYEKEE (reference sequence). The CDR3 has 14 residues.

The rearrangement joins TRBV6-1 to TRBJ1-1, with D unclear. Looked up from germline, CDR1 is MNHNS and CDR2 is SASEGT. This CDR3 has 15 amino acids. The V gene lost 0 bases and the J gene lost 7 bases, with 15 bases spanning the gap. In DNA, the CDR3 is TGTGCCAGCAGTGAAGCCCCCAGAATCGGGATTGAAGCTTTCTTT. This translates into CASSEAPRIGIEAFF.

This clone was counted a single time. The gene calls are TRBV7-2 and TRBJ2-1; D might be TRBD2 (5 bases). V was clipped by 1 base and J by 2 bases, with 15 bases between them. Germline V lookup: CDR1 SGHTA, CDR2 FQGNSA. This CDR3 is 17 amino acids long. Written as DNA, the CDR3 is TGTGCCAGCAGCTTAGAGTCCGGGAAAATGGCCTACAATGAGCAGTTCTTC. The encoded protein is CASSLESGKMAYNEQFF.

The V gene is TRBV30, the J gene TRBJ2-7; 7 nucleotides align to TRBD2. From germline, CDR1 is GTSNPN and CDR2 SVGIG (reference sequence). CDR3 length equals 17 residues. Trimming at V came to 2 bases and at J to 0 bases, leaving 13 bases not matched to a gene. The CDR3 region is CAWSTSSLAGPSYEQYF. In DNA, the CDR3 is TGTGCCTGGAGTACCTCATCCTTAGCGGGCCCCTCCTACGAGCAGTACTTC.

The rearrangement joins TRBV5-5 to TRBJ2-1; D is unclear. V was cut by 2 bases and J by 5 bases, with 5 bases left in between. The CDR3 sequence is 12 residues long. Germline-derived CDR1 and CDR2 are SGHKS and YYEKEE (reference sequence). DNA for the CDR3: TGTGCCAGCAGCTTCATTGACAATGAGCAGTTCTTC. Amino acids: CASSFIDNEQFF.

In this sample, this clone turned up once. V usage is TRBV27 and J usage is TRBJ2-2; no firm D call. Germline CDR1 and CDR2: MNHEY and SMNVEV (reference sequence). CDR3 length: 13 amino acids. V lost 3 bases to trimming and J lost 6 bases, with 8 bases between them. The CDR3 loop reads CASSFLPAGELFF. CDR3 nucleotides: TGTGCCAGCAGTTTCCTCCCCGCCGGGGAGCTGTTTTTT.

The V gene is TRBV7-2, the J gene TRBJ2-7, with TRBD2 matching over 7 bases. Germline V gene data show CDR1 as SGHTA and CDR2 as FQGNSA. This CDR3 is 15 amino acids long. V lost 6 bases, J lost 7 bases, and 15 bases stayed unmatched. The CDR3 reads CASRREQRGREEQYF. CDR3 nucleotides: TGTGCCAGCAGAAGGGAGCAGCGGGGAAGGGAGGAGCAGTACTTC.

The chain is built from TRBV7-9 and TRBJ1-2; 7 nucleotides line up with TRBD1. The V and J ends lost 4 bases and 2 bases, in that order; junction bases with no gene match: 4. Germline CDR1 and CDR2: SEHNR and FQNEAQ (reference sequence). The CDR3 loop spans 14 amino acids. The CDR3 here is CASSSEQGNYGYTF. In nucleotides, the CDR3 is TGTGCCAGCAGCTCCGAACAGGGGAACTATGGCTACACCTTC.

CDR3 amino acids: CASSRTTGLPPHNEQFF. The CDR3 DNA follows: TGTGCCAGCAGCCGAACAACAGGACTACCCCCGCACAATGAGCAGTTCTTC. This chain joins TRBV2 and TRBJ2-1; the D gene is possibly TRBD2 (6 bases). Trimming took 6 bases from V and 5 from J, leaving 23 bases between them. The germline gives CDR1 SNHLY, CDR2 FYNNEI. The CDR3 sequence is 17 residues long.

CDR3 bases: TGTGCCAGCAGCTCAACAGGGGCCTCCTACAATGAGCAGTTCTTC. It encodes CASSSTGASYNEQFF. This chain joins TRBV7-9 and TRBJ2-1; 7 nucleotides align to TRBD1. The length of the CDR3 is 15 residues. Germline V gives CDR1 SEHNR, CDR2 FQNEAQ (reference sequence). The J segment lost 0 bases and the V segment lost 4 bases, leaving 3 bases of the junction unmatched.